The 22 T cell receptor beta chains presented below share a single source sample, sequenced in a study of breast tumors, draining lymph nodes, adjacent tissues. Samples came from axillary lymph nodes draining the breast cancer. Via MiXCR, TCRdb re-called the multiplex PCR reads, giving one row per CDR3 protein. This sample yields 200,000 to 300,000 distinct CDR3 sequences, of which under 35% are seen a single time; 1.1% belongs to the top ten. The sequenced sample was axillary lymph node tissue. The receptors were gathered from a female donor with breast cancer. Some clones in this sample may be carry-over from other donors' samples.

This clonotype has more than one count but fewer than ten. The junction departs from germline at one end; a sequencing error may be responsible. The V call is TRBV9, the J call TRBJ2-5, with a tentative D call TRBD2 (5 bases). This CDR3 has 14 amino acids. Germline V lookup: CDR1 SGDLS, CDR2 YYNGEE. CDR3 loop: CASGVGLEEETQYF. CDR3 bases: TGTGCCAGCGGCGTAGGACTCGAGGAAGAGACCCAGTACTTC.

This clonotype was seen many times. This chain uses TRBV7-2 with TRBJ1-2; TRBD1 agrees at 8 bases. There are 15 residues in the CDR3. Trimming took 5 bases from V and 4 from J; bases not matched to a gene: 9. Germline CDR1 reads SGHTA; CDR2 reads FQGNSA. The CDR3 is CASSRQGALVYGYTF. Written as DNA, the CDR3 is TGTGCCAGCAGCCGGCAGGGGGCCCTAGTCTATGGCTACACCTTC.

This clonotype has at least ten counts. The chain is built from TRBV19 and TRBJ1-5, with D tentatively TRBD1 (5 bases). CDR1 and CDR2 (germline): LNHDA, SQIVND (reference sequence). The CDR3 consists of 13 residues. V lost 5 bases and J lost 6, with 11 bases in between. The CDR3 sequence is CASSEGLGQPQHF. In DNA form, the CDR3 reads TGTGCCAGTAGTGAGGGGTTGGGTCAGCCCCAGCATTTT.

The chain uses TRBV4-2 and TRBJ1-1; 7 bases map to TRBD1. The CDR3 contains 15 residues. The junction had 5 bases not matched to a gene; V was cut back by 0 bases and J by 4 bases. Germline V gene lookup returns CDR1 LGHNA and CDR2 YNFKEQ. The CDR3 region is CASSQETGRTTEAFF. CDR3 in DNA: TGTGCCAGCAGCCAAGAGACAGGGAGGACCACTGAAGCTTTCTTT.

As regards this clonotype: A read error is possible here, since a much larger clone lies one base away. This chain joins TRBV12-3 or TRBV12-4 and TRBJ2-3; perhaps TRBD1 as D (6 bases). CDR3 length: 14 amino acids. The V end lost 3 bases, the J end lost 4 bases, and 11 bases lay between the germline ends. CDR3 sequence: CASSFLQGADTQYF. The CDR3 nucleotides are TGTGCCAGCAGTTTTCTACAGGGAGCAGATACGCAGTATTTT.

This clonotype was seen more than once but under ten times. The chain has TRBV27 and TRBJ1-5; D not certain. Between the trimmed V and J ends, which lost 0 bases and 5 bases, there was a span of 8 bases. The CDR3 contains 14 residues. Germline V gene lookup returns CDR1 MNHEY and CDR2 SMNVEV (reference sequence). CDR3 nucleotides: TGTGCCAGCAGTTTATCGCGGGAGTATCAGCCCCAGCATTTT. This gives the protein CASSLSREYQPQHF.

This clonotype was recorded only once. The chain recombines TRBV6-6 with TRBJ2-3, with 7 bases lining up with TRBD2. The J segment lost 5 bases and the V segment lost 5 bases, leaving 19 bases of the junction unmatched. Germline V lookup: CDR1 MNHNY, CDR2 SVGAGI (reference sequence). CDR3 length: 18 amino acids. The CDR3 sequence: CASSHLGTRAGARDTQYF. The CDR3 DNA sequence: TGTGCCAGCAGTCACCTCGGCACTCGGGCGGGAGCTCGAGATACGCAGTATTTT.

Of note for this clonotype: This could be a read error, since a much larger clone is one nucleotide away. The V call is TRBV20-1, the J call TRBJ2-7, with 9 bases aligning to TRBD2. CDR1 is DFQATT, CDR2 SNEGSKA, per germline (reference sequence). This CDR3 is built from 15 residues. The V gene end was trimmed by 3 bases and the J gene end by 4 bases; junction bases not matched to a gene: 10. The CDR3 coding sequence is TGCAGTGCTAGTTCCCCCTTAGCGGGAGCGTACGAGCAGTACTTC. It yields the protein CSASSPLAGAYEQYF.

This clonotype was recorded at least ten times. The rearrangement joins TRBV12-3 or TRBV12-4 to TRBJ2-7; D uncertain. Deletions cut 3 bases from V and 7 bases from J, with 13 bases between. CDR3 length: 13 amino acids. The CDR3 DNA is TGTGCCAGCAGTTTCAGCTCCTTCGGGGAGCAGTACTTC. Translated, it gives CASSFSSFGEQYF.

This clonotype came up many times. DNA of the CDR3: TGTGCCAGCAGCCAAGAGACCCGGTACCAAGAGACCCAGTACTTC. Its translation is CASSQETRYQETQYF. The V call is TRBV4-2, the J call TRBJ2-5; no reliable D call. CDR1 is LGHNA and CDR2 is YNFKEQ in the germline V gene. The length of the CDR3 is 15 residues. The germline V and J ends were trimmed by 0 bases and 0 bases, with 8 bases remaining between them.

Remarks on this clonotype: It may be a read error: a sequence one base away is much more abundant. This chain uses TRBV6-4 with TRBJ1-2, with TRBD1 matching 9 bases. The CDR3 is made up of 12 amino acids. V gave up 10 bases and J gave up 9 bases; unmatched junction bases: 9. Germline CDR1 MRHNA, CDR2 SNTAGT. The CDR3 region is CATRRQGDRYTF. In DNA, the CDR3 is TGTGCCACCAGACGACAGGGGGATCGCTACACCTTC.

CDR3 DNA: TGTGCCAGCAGTGAATCCGGGGCTAGCGGAGGGAGCACAGATACGCAGTATTTT. Translation: CASSESGASGGSTDTQYF. The chain recombines TRBV25-1 with TRBJ2-3, with TRBD2 identical over 7 bases. With V trimmed by 1 base and J by 0 bases, 10 bases remained unmatched. Per the germline V gene, CDR1 is MGHDK and CDR2 is SYGVNS. The CDR3 has 18 residues.

V usage is TRBV6-2 or TRBV6-3 and J usage is TRBJ2-1; possible D gene TRBD2, 5 bases. Trimming pared 3 bases from V and 7 bases from J, leaving 13 bases between. The CDR3 covers 14 residues. Germline loops: CDR1 MNHEY, CDR2 SVGEGT. The CDR3 sequence: CASSYAILVNEQFF. CDR3 sequence (DNA): TGTGCCAGCAGTTATGCGATACTAGTGAATGAGCAGTTCTTC.

This clonotype was recorded a few times. V usage is TRBV30 and J usage is TRBJ2-7, with unresolved D. V lost 4 bases, J lost 6 bases, and 19 bases lay in between. The CDR3 runs 14 residues. The germline V gene has CDR1 GTSNPN and CDR2 SVGIG (reference sequence). DNA for the CDR3: TGTGCCTGGAACCTTGTTGTAGGCGTGGGCGAGCAGTACTTC. Its translation is CAWNLVVGVGEQYF.

Only a few counts were recorded for this clonotype. A read error is possible here, since a much larger clone lies one base away. The final CDR3 position lacks the conserved phenylalanine or tryptophan, pointing to a likely read error. This chain links TRBV5-1 with TRBJ2-2; no definite D call. CDR3 length: 16 amino acids. The V end was cut by 4 bases, the J end by 4 bases, with 17 bases between. Germline CDR1 SGHRS, CDR2 YFSETQ. CDR3 nucleotides: TGCGCCAGCAGCCCCCCGGCAACCCTGGGCACCGGGGAGCTGTTTTCT. This translates into CASSPPATLGTGELFS.

With respect to this clonotype: One base away lies a much larger clone, so this may be a sequencing read error. The chain is built from TRBV6-5 and TRBJ2-3; D might be TRBD2 (5 bases). Germline V gives CDR1 MNHEY, CDR2 SVGAGI. This CDR3 has 14 residues. The CDR3 nucleotides read TGTGCCGGCAGTGCCCCCCTAGCTACAGATACGCAGTATTTT. The encoded protein is CAGSAPLATDTQYF.

This clonotype was observed many times. The rearrangement links TRBV15 to TRBJ2-1; possibly TRBD2 for D (6 bases). The germline gives CDR1 LNHNV, CDR2 YYDKDF (reference sequence). V was cut by 5 bases and J by 5 bases, with 16 bases left in between. The CDR3 has 15 residues. The DNA of the CDR3 is TGTGCCACCAGCTTTACCGGGACTGATGACAATGAGCAGTTCTTC. Translation: CATSFTGTDDNEQFF.

Details on this clonotype: One junction end disagrees with the germline gene, perhaps due to a read error. The J gene is TRBJ1-6, the V gene TRBV6-6; 7 positions agree with TRBD1. CDR3 length: 16 residues. The germline gives CDR1 MNHNY, CDR2 SVGAGI (reference sequence). In DNA, the CDR3 is TGTGCCAGCAGTCACTCGATTGACAGGGAGGGTTCACCCCTCCACTTT. This translates into CASSHSIDREGSPLHF.

This clonotype was seen at least ten times. This chain uses TRBV12-3 or TRBV12-4 with TRBJ1-3; a weak D match, TRBD1 (6 bases). Trimming shortened V by 4 bases and J by 1 base, and 11 bases separated the two germline ends. CDR3 length equals 15 residues. The CDR3 loop reads CASSSQGFSGNTIYF. In DNA form, the CDR3 reads TGTGCCAGCAGTTCACAGGGTTTTTCTGGAAACACCATATATTTT.

This clonotype was observed a handful of times. This chain joins TRBV6-2 or TRBV6-3 and TRBJ1-3; D not certain. The CDR3 loop spans 15 amino acids. Looked up from germline, CDR1 is MNHEY and CDR2 is SVGEGT. Trimming removed 0 bases at V and 0 bases at J, with 6 bases between. CDR3 region: CASSYSISSGNTIYF. The CDR3 DNA is TGTGCCAGCAGTTACTCGATCAGCTCTGGAAACACCATATATTTT.

This clonotype has a count of ten or more. This chain links TRBV9 with TRBJ2-5; D might be TRBD2 (5 bases). Germline loops: CDR1 SGDLS, CDR2 YYNGEE. There are 15 residues in the CDR3. Trimming cost V 4 bases and J 2 bases, with 15 bases left between them. CDR3 nucleotide sequence: TGTGCCAGCAGCACCGGACTCGTAGGGCAAGAGACCCAGTACTTC. Protein: CASSTGLVGQETQYF.

Ten or more counts support this clonotype. The chain is built from TRBV20-1 and TRBJ2-1; 11 nucleotides line up with TRBD2. CDR1 DFQATT and CDR2 SNEGSKA come from the germline V gene (reference sequence). J lost 5 bases, V lost 5 bases, and 8 bases had no gene match. CDR3 length: 15 residues. The CDR3 spells CSAPTSGSGDNEQFF. CDR3 bases: TGCAGTGCTCCCACTAGCGGGAGTGGGGACAATGAGCAGTTCTTC.